The 18 T cell receptor beta chains given below trace back to one sample, sequenced in a study of OX40 agonist ivuxolimab in advanced cancers. Method: immunoSEQ multiplex PCR; TCRdb's copy keeps in-frame clones and lacks some. Of tens of thousands of clones in the sample, less than 90% were seen once. This sample comprised CD4+ or CD8+ T cells sorted from blood, obtained in a trial of the OX40 agonist ivuxolimab. The receptors come from an adult with an advanced solid tumor such as melanoma, head and neck, liver or kidney cancer.

The chain uses TRBV7-3 and TRBJ2-1; TRBD1 matches at 9 bases. This CDR3 contains 15 residues. The ends lost 5 bases at V and 6 bases at J; junction bases unmatched: 8. Germline V CDR1 and CDR2: SGHTA, FQGTGA. CDR3: CASSLWGQGSNEQFF. CDR3 sequence (DNA): TGTGCCAGCAGCCTATGGGGACAGGGAAGCAATGAGCAGTTCTTC.

This clone qualifies as medium-sized. The chain links TRBV21-1 to TRBJ2-7; the table calls TRBD2, which could not be checked here. TRBV21-1 is recorded as a pseudogene. The CDR3 has 13 amino acids. As DNA, the CDR3 is TGTGCCAGCAGCACGGTCTCTTCCGGGGAGCAGTACTTC. The encoded protein is CASSTVSSGEQYF.

As for this clone: It may be a read error: a sequence one base away is much more abundant. The sample contains more than one DNA sequence encoding this CDR3. The J gene is TRBJ2-1, the V gene TRBV5-1; tentatively, D is TRBD2 (5 bases). The CDR3 contains 14 residues. CDR1 and CDR2 (germline): SGHRS, YFSETQ. The CDR3 sequence: CASSPEGLNNEQFF. As DNA, the CDR3 is TGTGCCAGCAGCCCCGAGGGCTTGAACAATGAGCAGTTCTTC.

This chain links TRBV7-9 with TRBJ2-2; D is unclear. Germline CDR1 SEHNR, CDR2 FQNEAQ (reference sequence). With 5 bases removed from V and 9 bases from J, the gap between germline ends came to 16 bases. The CDR3 runs 14 residues. The CDR3 DNA reads TGTGCCAGCAGCGTCTGGCCCCAGAACAGGGAGCTGTTTTTT. Translating gives CASSVWPQNRELFF.

This rearrangement joins TRBV27 to TRBJ1-5; 7 bases fit TRBD1. Germline CDR1 reads MNHEY; CDR2 reads SMNVEV (reference sequence). V dropped 5 bases and J dropped 4; count of bases not matched to a gene: 5. CDR3 length: 14 amino acids. The CDR3 coding sequence is TGTGCCAGCAGTCAGACAGGGATTAATCAGCCCCAGCATTTT. As protein: CASSQTGINQPQHF.

This clone was found a few times. The chain joins TRBV5-1 to TRBJ1-5, with 9 bases matching TRBD1. J was trimmed by 6 bases and V by 4 bases; bases with no gene match: 8. The CDR3 covers 15 residues. The V gene's germline CDR1 is SGHRS and CDR2 YFSETQ. CDR3 DNA: TGCGCCAGCAGCGCCGGGACAGGGTTGGGTCAGCCCCAGCATTTT. Encoded protein: CASSAGTGLGQPQHF.

This chain's CDR3 is CASSPVSTTGELFF. The CDR3 bases are TGTGCCAGCAGCCCTGTCAGCACCACCGGGGAGCTGTTTTTT. The rearrangement links TRBV7-3 to TRBJ2-2; D remains ambiguous. This CDR3 comprises 14 residues. CDR1 SGHTA and CDR2 FQGTGA come from the germline V gene. V lost 5 bases and J 4 bases, leaving 11 bases between the germline ends.

V usage is TRBV18 and J usage is TRBJ1-2; 9 positions match TRBD1. From germline, CDR1 is KGHSH and CDR2 LQKENI. This CDR3 spans 18 amino acids. Trimming at V came to 4 bases and at J to 8 bases, leaving 20 bases not matched to a gene. The CDR3 coding sequence is TGTGCCAGCTCACACAACTTTGGCCGGGACAGGGAGGAAAACGGCTACACCTTC. Translating it yields CASSHNFGRDREENGYTF.

The chain joins TRBV9 to TRBJ2-1, with 8 nucleotides matching TRBD2. Germline assignment: CDR1 SGDLS and CDR2 YYNGEE. Germline trimming cut 0 bases from V and 1 base from J; bases unmatched to any gene: 3. The CDR3 is 16 residues long. CDR3 in DNA: TGTGCCAGCAGCGTAGCGGTAGCGGGATCCTACAATGAGCAGTTCTTC. Encoded protein: CASSVAVAGSYNEQFF.

The V and J genes are TRBV7-9 and TRBJ2-5, with D hard to call. CDR3 size: 13 residues. V dropped 0 bases and J dropped 4 bases, with 6 bases sitting between them. The germline gives CDR1 SEHNR, CDR2 FQNEAQ (reference sequence). DNA for the CDR3: TGTGCCAGCAGCTTAGCGACGAGAGAGACCCAGTACTTC. Its translation: CASSLATRETQYF.

The chain couples TRBV4-1 to TRBJ1-4, with TRBD1 identical over 11 bases. The CDR3 is 17 residues long. Germline CDR1 reads MGHRA; CDR2 reads YSYEKL. J gave up 8 bases and V 0 bases, and 8 bases lay outside the gene matches. The CDR3 bases are TGCGCCAGCAGCCAAGAAGGTCTAGGGACAGGGGGAGAAAAACTGTTTTTT. As protein: CASSQEGLGTGGEKLFF.

Only one count was recorded for this clone. The J gene is TRBJ2-1, the V gene TRBV5-4, with D possibly TRBD2 on 5 matching bases. The CDR3 has 15 amino acids. Germline assignment: CDR1 SGHNT and CDR2 YYREEE (reference sequence). V was shortened by 3 bases and J by 4 bases, with 14 bases between the two germline ends. The CDR3 loop is CASSYASKPYNEQFF. The CDR3 DNA is TGTGCCAGCAGCTACGCTAGCAAACCATACAATGAGCAGTTCTTC. Full variable domain (remainder filled in from reference TRBV5-4 and TRBJ2-1): ETGVTQSPTHLIKTRGQQVTLRCSSQSGHNTVSWYQQALGQGPQFIFQYYREEENGRGNFPPRFSGLQFPNYSSELNVNALELDDSALYLCASSYASKPYNEQFFGPGTRLTVL.

This chain connects TRBV25-1 to TRBJ2-1; D is uncertain. The V end lost 3 bases, the J end lost 0 bases, and 15 bases lay between the germline ends. The germline CDR1 and CDR2 sequences are MGHDK and SYGVNS. This CDR3 contains 17 residues. CDR3 in DNA: TGTGCCAGCAGTGATGGGGTCAGGCTCAGCTCCTACAATGAGCAGTTCTTC. Translated: CASSDGVRLSSYNEQFF.

The CDR3 here is CASSLDPQEEQFF. The CDR3 DNA sequence: TGCGCCAGCAGCCTGGACCCTCAGGAGGAGCAGTTCTTC. V is TRBV5-1 and J is TRBJ2-1; no reliable D call. The CDR3 extends over 13 amino acids. The germline V gene has CDR1 SGHRS and CDR2 YFSETQ. V was pared by 4 bases and J by 10 bases, with 15 bases between.

The V and J genes are TRBV27 and TRBJ1-5; possible D gene TRBD1, 5 bases. Germline V CDR1 and CDR2: MNHEY, SMNVEV (reference sequence). The CDR3 runs to 14 residues. V lost 3 bases to trimming and J lost 7 bases, with 13 bases between them. The CDR3 region has the DNA TGTGCCAGCAGTTTCAAAGGGGAGAGCCAGCCCCAGCATTTT. Its translation is CASSFKGESQPQHF.

Concerning this clone itself: In the same sample, other DNA sequences code for this CDR3. The V and J genes are TRBV7-6 and TRBJ2-7; D call uncertain. V shed 5 bases and J shed 3 bases, with 11 bases lying between them. Germline-derived CDR1 and CDR2 are SGHVS and FNYEAQ. CDR3 length equals 13 residues. CDR3 region: CASSLGEVYEQYF. The CDR3 nucleotides read TGTGCCAGCAGCCTCGGAGAGGTCTACGAGCAGTACTTC.

This clone has only one observation. The CDR3: CASSLGRPHTDTQYF. The DNA of the CDR3 is TGTGCCAGCAGCTTGGGGAGGCCCCACACAGATACGCAGTATTTT. The V gene is TRBV7-8, the J gene TRBJ2-3; D may be TRBD2 (6 bases). V was trimmed by 3 bases and J by 2 bases, leaving 12 bases between them. This CDR3 spans 15 amino acids. Germline V gene lookup returns CDR1 SGHVS and CDR2 FQNEAQ.

The chain couples TRBV6-8 to TRBJ2-7, with 8 nucleotides matching TRBD2. V gave up 5 bases and J gave up 2 bases; unmatched junction bases: 2. This CDR3 region has 13 residues. Germline V gene sequence: CDR1 MNHGY, CDR2 SAAAGT. The CDR3 here is CASSIAGPYEQYF. In DNA form, the CDR3 reads TGTGCCAGCAGTATAGCGGGGCCCTACGAGCAGTACTTC.